The T cell receptor (beta chain) under discussion was sequenced for a study of cytomegalovirus exposure and HLA in healthy donors. Researchers ran the PCR with 60 Vbeta and 13 Jbeta primers. The protocol was immunoSEQ multiplex PCR, while the TCRdb copy is restricted to in-frame clones and leaves out a portion. In the table there are under 200,000 clones, over 75% of which are singletons. Germline loops: CDR1 SGHDT, CDR2 YYEEEE. Unmatched junction bases numbered 8, after V lost 4 bases and J lost 5 bases. The CDR3 loop spans 16 amino acids. The rearrangement uses TRBV5-6 and TRBJ2-5; 13 positions match TRBD2. The sequence was collected from a man aged 50-59 years in good health and CMV-seropositive. Sequencing used PBMCs. The CDR3 sequence: CASSRTSGGTGETQYF. CDR3 coding DNA: TGTGCCAGCAGCAGGACTAGCGGGGGCACGGGGGAGACCCAGTACTTC.